This T cell receptor (beta chain) came from a study of OX40 agonist ivuxolimab in advanced cancers. TCRdb's copy holds only in-frame clones and misses some; the assay was immunoSEQ multiplex PCR. The data contain 65,000 to 80,000 clones, roughly nine tenths of them singletons. The CDR3 is 14 amino acids. The germline gives CDR1 SGHTS, CDR2 YDEGEE. Losses at the gene ends were 3 bases for V and 1 base for J; bases not matched to a gene: 0. Sample: CD4+ or CD8+ T cells sorted from blood, taken in a trial of the OX40 agonist ivuxolimab. The chain couples TRBV5-8 to TRBJ1-1; 10 nucleotides match TRBD1. The sequence derives from an adult with an advanced solid tumor such as melanoma, head and neck, liver or kidney cancer. The CDR3 sequence is CASSWDRGNTEAFF. The CDR3 coding sequence is TGTGCCAGCAGCTGGGACAGGGGGAACACTGAAGCTTTCTTT.